These 31 T cell receptor beta chains came from one sample sequenced in a study of T cell responses to AZD1222 COVID-19 vaccine. TCRdb's table, derived via immunoSEQ multiplex PCR, lists solely in-frame clones and lacks some. The data contain more than 85,000 clones, around 90% of them singletons. Specimen: peripheral blood, collected on day 0 of AZD1222 vaccination. The receptors derive from an adult in good health.

This chain connects TRBV3-1 (or the pseudogene TRBV3-2) to TRBJ1-1; no clear D. Germline V gives CDR1 LGHDT, CDR2 YNNKEL (reference sequence). The ends were cut back, 2 bases at V and 4 bases at J, with 8 bases in the middle. CDR3 length: 13 residues. CDR3: CASSQPGSTEAFF. Here the CDR3 DNA reads TGTGCCAGCAGCCAACCAGGTAGCACTGAAGCTTTCTTT.

The genes are TRBV6-6 and TRBJ2-2, with D possibly being TRBD2 (5 bases). With 0 bases removed from V and 6 bases from J, the gap between germline ends came to 11 bases. The CDR3 has 15 amino acids. Germline V gene sequence: CDR1 MNHNY, CDR2 SVGAGI (reference sequence). The CDR3 here is CASSYSKGRAGELFF. CDR3 nucleotides: TGTGCCAGCAGTTACTCAAAAGGGAGAGCCGGGGAGCTGTTTTTT.

The V gene is TRBV10-3, the J gene TRBJ1-2, with D possibly being TRBD1 (5 bases). This CDR3 region has 13 residues. Per germline, CDR1 ENHRY and CDR2 SYGVKD. V was cut by 4 bases and J by 6 bases, with 12 bases left in between. CDR3 DNA: TGTGCCATCAGTGTTCAGGGAATAAATGGCTACACCTTC. The encoded protein is CAISVQGINGYTF.

The J gene is TRBJ2-3, the V gene TRBV13; a weak D match, TRBD2 (6 bases). This CDR3 contains 14 residues. Germline-derived CDR1 and CDR2 are PRHDT and FYEKMQ (reference sequence). The germline V and J ends were trimmed by 6 bases and 4 bases, with 14 bases remaining between them. CDR3 nucleotide sequence: TGTGCCAGCAGGCCTTCGGCGGGACCAGATACGCAGTATTTT. Translated: CASRPSAGPDTQYF.

V gene TRBV6-5 combines with J gene TRBJ1-2; TRBD1 matches at 7 bases. Germline V gives CDR1 MNHEY, CDR2 SVGAGI. Trimming cost V 4 bases and J 2 bases; bases outside gene matches: 7. The CDR3 contains 15 residues. The DNA for the CDR3 is TGTGCCAGCAGTTTCTCGACAGGGAAGAACTATGGCTACACCTTC. Translated: CASSFSTGKNYGYTF.

The chain recombines TRBV7-9 with TRBJ2-7; 9 bases agree with TRBD1. Per germline, CDR1 SEHNR and CDR2 FQNEAQ (reference sequence). Trimming at V came to 0 bases and at J to 0 bases, leaving 6 bases not matched to a gene. The CDR3 consists of 17 residues. CDR3 in amino acids: CASSLAGGQGSSYEQYF. CDR3 DNA: TGTGCCAGCAGCTTAGCTGGGGGACAGGGAAGCTCCTACGAGCAGTACTTC.

This chain joins TRBV5-6 and TRBJ1-5, with D perhaps matching TRBD1 (5 bases). Between the trimmed V and J ends, which lost 4 bases and 7 bases, there was a span of 9 bases. CDR3 length: 12 amino acids. The germline V gene encodes CDR1 SGHDT and CDR2 YYEEEE. The CDR3 reads CASSRPGQPQHF. For the CDR3, the DNA is TGTGCCAGCAGCAGACCAGGGCAGCCCCAGCATTTT.

This rearrangement joins TRBV6-5 to TRBJ1-1; 10 nucleotides line up with TRBD1. CDR1 is MNHEY and CDR2 is SVGAGI in the germline V gene. The junction had 6 bases not matched to a gene; V was cut back by 6 bases and J by 5 bases. The CDR3 runs 14 residues. Here the CDR3 reads CASRLDRGPTEAFF. As DNA, the CDR3 is TGTGCCAGCAGGCTAGACAGGGGGCCTACTGAAGCTTTCTTT.

This clone occurred once. The rearrangement joins TRBV12-3 or TRBV12-4 to TRBJ1-5; D possibly corresponds to TRBD1 (5 bases). Trimming stripped 3 bases from V and 7 bases from J, with 10 bases between. CDR3 length: 13 amino acids. CDR3 loop: CASSFGGPQPQHF. CDR3 bases: TGTGCCAGCAGTTTCGGGGGTCCCCAGCCCCAGCATTTT.

V gene TRBV13 combines with J gene TRBJ2-3; possibly TRBD2 for D (6 bases). Germline-derived CDR1 and CDR2 are PRHDT and FYEKMQ (reference sequence). V was clipped by 4 bases and J by 2 bases, with 16 bases between them. The CDR3 loop spans 16 amino acids. The CDR3 DNA sequence: TGTGCCAGCAGCTCCGCAGGAGGGTTCTCCACAGATACGCAGTATTTT. As protein: CASSSAGGFSTDTQYF.

This chain joins TRBV20-1 and TRBJ2-5, with D perhaps TRBD2 (5 bases). Germline V gives CDR1 DFQATT, CDR2 SNEGSKA (reference sequence). The CDR3 loop spans 11 amino acids. The V gene lost 3 bases and the J gene lost 7 bases, with 9 bases spanning the gap. This CDR3 is CSASLAGTQYF. The DNA of the CDR3 is TGCAGTGCTAGTCTAGCCGGGACCCAGTACTTC.

This sequence joins TRBV27 and TRBJ2-5; the match to TRBD2 covers 10 bases. V shed 4 bases, J shed 0 bases, and the junction held 5 bases outside the gene matches. The V gene's germline CDR1 is MNHEY and CDR2 SMNVEV (reference sequence). The CDR3 runs to 16 residues. The CDR3 reads CASSSLLAGNQETQYF. CDR3 DNA sequence: TGTGCCAGCAGTTCTTTACTAGCGGGGAACCAAGAGACCCAGTACTTC.

The CDR3 region has the DNA TGTGCCAGCTCACCCGGACAGGGGTTTCGCGAGCAGTACTTC. Translating gives CASSPGQGFREQYF. The chain uses TRBV18 and TRBJ2-7; 9 bases are a match to TRBD1. After removal of 3 bases from V and 6 bases from J, the junction contained 6 bases not matched to a gene. The CDR3 sequence is 14 residues long. Germline V lookup: CDR1 KGHSH, CDR2 LQKENI.

CDR3 nucleotide sequence: TGTGCCAGCAGTGCCGTCACAGGCTTGACCGGGGAGCTGTTTTTT. Translating it yields CASSAVTGLTGELFF. The rearrangement links TRBV21-1 to TRBJ2-2; the tabulated D call, TRBD1, remains unverified against the DNA. TRBV21-1 is listed as a pseudogene. This CDR3 region has 15 residues.

This chain's CDR3 is CASSQEGGEETQYF. Written as DNA, the CDR3 is TGTGCCAGCAGCCAAGAGGGTGGAGAAGAGACCCAGTACTTC. This rearrangement joins TRBV3-1 (or the pseudogene TRBV3-2) to TRBJ2-5; D is uncertain. This CDR3 region has 14 residues. V was trimmed by 0 bases and J by 3 bases, leaving 8 bases between them. From germline, CDR1 is LGHDT and CDR2 YNNKEL (reference sequence).

This rearrangement joins TRBV6-5 to TRBJ1-5, with 7 bases that match TRBD1. Per the germline V gene, CDR1 is MNHEY and CDR2 is SVGAGI. The trim removed 6 bases at V and 3 bases at J, leaving 2 bases unmatched. The CDR3 spans 13 residues. As DNA, the CDR3 is TGTGCCAGCAGAGGGACAGACAATCAGCCCCAGCATTTT. It specifies CASRGTDNQPQHF.

The chain couples TRBV19 to TRBJ1-4; no definite D call. The germline V gene encodes CDR1 LNHDA and CDR2 SQIVND (reference sequence). The CDR3 is 15 amino acids. Trimming removed 3 bases at V and 3 bases at J, with 11 bases between. The CDR3 DNA follows: TGTGCCAGTAGTATCAAGAAGGCCTCTAATGAAAAACTGTTTTTT. Translating gives CASSIKKASNEKLFF.

This clone was picked up one time. J is TRBJ2-1 and V is TRBV7-8; tentative D call: TRBD1 (6 bases). This CDR3 region has 15 residues. Trimming took off 3 bases at V and 8 bases at J, with 17 bases between the two ends. Germline-derived CDR1 and CDR2 are SGHVS and FQNEAQ. CDR3 amino acids: CASSFILGGTDEQFF. The CDR3 nucleotides read TGTGCCAGCAGCTTTATCCTAGGGGGTACGGATGAGCAGTTCTTC.

The rearrangement joins TRBV9 to TRBJ2-7, with D possibly being TRBD2 (6 bases). V was shortened by 4 bases and J by 6 bases, with 17 bases between the two germline ends. CDR1 is SGDLS and CDR2 is YYNGEE in the germline V gene. The CDR3 has 14 amino acids. The CDR3 DNA sequence: TGTGCCAGCAGCTCGGGACTTACCGGCGGCGAGCAGTACTTC. Translated: CASSSGLTGGEQYF.

This chain links TRBV5-6 with TRBJ1-2; D might be TRBD1 (5 bases). Germline V gene sequence: CDR1 SGHDT, CDR2 YYEEEE. CDR3 length: 12 amino acids. Trimming removed 2 bases from V and 7 bases from J, with 9 bases in between. CDR3 protein: CASSLRDGGYTF. CDR3 DNA: TGTGCCAGCAGCTTAAGGGACGGTGGCTACACCTTC.

This clone has just a few counts. The chain is built from TRBV6-8 and TRBJ1-2; no firm D call. V was clipped by 2 bases and J by 6 bases, with 4 bases between them. The germline V gene encodes CDR1 MNHGY and CDR2 SAAAGT. This CDR3 comprises 11 residues. Here the CDR3 DNA reads TGTGCCAGCAGTTACCTGGATGGCTACACCTTC. Its protein product is CASSYLDGYTF.

This clone has only a few counts. The rearrangement links TRBV3-1 (or the pseudogene TRBV3-2) to TRBJ2-3, with unresolved D. CDR3 length: 14 residues. Germline assignment: CDR1 LGHDT and CDR2 YNNKEL (reference sequence). Between the trimmed V and J ends, which lost 0 bases and 4 bases, there was a span of 8 bases. The CDR3 protein is CASSQEGTADTQYF. The CDR3 bases are TGTGCCAGCAGCCAAGAGGGAACGGCAGATACGCAGTATTTT.

This clone has only a few counts. The chain couples TRBV28 to TRBJ1-1, with D tentatively TRBD1 (6 bases). Between the trimmed V and J ends, which lost 2 bases and 10 bases, there was a span of 11 bases. Germline CDR1 reads MDHEN; CDR2 reads SYDVKM. The CDR3 has 12 amino acids. CDR3 DNA sequence: TGTGCCAGCAGTTTAAAACAGGGAACAGCTTTCTTT. Its protein is CASSLKQGTAFF.

V is TRBV27 and J is TRBJ1-5; 8 bases are shared with TRBD1. The J segment lost 2 bases and the V segment lost 6 bases, leaving 3 bases of the junction unmatched. This CDR3 is 14 amino acids long. Germline lookup yields CDR1 MNHEY and CDR2 SMNVEV (reference sequence). The CDR3 protein is CASSGQGGNQPQHF. The DNA for the CDR3 is TGTGCCAGCAGCGGACAGGGCGGCAATCAGCCCCAGCATTTT.

This clone was counted only a few times. The genes are TRBV7-8 and TRBJ2-3; weak D call: TRBD1 (5 bases). This CDR3 is built from 13 residues. The V gene lost 7 bases and the J gene lost 4 bases, with 12 bases spanning the gap. Germline V gene lookup returns CDR1 SGHVS and CDR2 FQNEAQ. This chain's CDR3 is CASTVLGADTQYF. The CDR3 DNA reads TGTGCCAGCACGGTGTTAGGGGCAGATACGCAGTATTTT.

This clone was seen a single time. J is TRBJ2-1 and V is TRBV2; D not certain. Trimming took 9 bases from V and 1 from J, leaving 13 bases between them. CDR1 and CDR2 from the germline V gene are SNHLY and FYNNEI. The CDR3 has 14 amino acids. CDR3 coding DNA: TGTGCCAGTTTCCTAGGAAGGTCCTACAATGAGCAGTTCTTC. Translated, it gives CASFLGRSYNEQFF.

CDR3 in amino acids: CASREPTGPQETQYF. CDR3 DNA sequence: TGTGCCAGCAGGGAACCAACAGGGCCCCAAGAGACCCAGTACTTC. The rearrangement joins TRBV2 to TRBJ2-5; perhaps TRBD1 as D (6 bases). Germline V CDR1 and CDR2: SNHLY, FYNNEI. The CDR3 covers 15 residues. The ends were cut back, 6 bases at V and 1 base at J, with 15 bases in the middle.

The chain carries TRBV25-1 and TRBJ2-3; D perhaps matches TRBD1 (6 bases). This CDR3 region has 14 residues. Deletions cut 4 bases from V and 3 bases from J, with 11 bases between. Germline CDR1 MGHDK, CDR2 SYGVNS. The CDR3, as DNA: TGTGCCAGCAGTGTACAGGGCGGGACAGATACGCAGTATTTT. Protein: CASSVQGGTDTQYF. Combining the CDR3 with reference TRBV25-1 and TRBJ2-3 gives the whole variable domain EADIYQTPRYLVIGTGKKITLECSQTMGHDKMYWYQQDPGMELHLIHYSYGVNSTEKGDLSSESTVSRIRTEHFPLTLESARPSHTSQYLCASSVQGGTDTQYFGPGTRLTVL.

The rearrangement joins TRBV7-2 to TRBJ2-7; D may match TRBD1 or TRBD2 (5 bases each). The germline V gene has CDR1 SGHTA and CDR2 FQGNSA. This CDR3 region has 15 residues. V was shortened by 4 bases and J by 3 bases, with 16 bases between the two germline ends. CDR3 sequence reads: CASSWDGKQYYEQYF. CDR3 DNA: TGTGCCAGCAGCTGGGACGGAAAACAGTACTACGAGCAGTACTTC.

The CDR3 reads CSASVPSGRTDTQYF. The CDR3 DNA follows: TGCAGTGCTAGTGTTCCTAGCGGGAGAACAGATACGCAGTATTTT. This chain joins TRBV20-1 and TRBJ2-3, with TRBD2 matching over 10 bases. Germline V lookup: CDR1 DFQATT, CDR2 SNEGSKA (reference sequence). V lost 3 bases to trimming and J lost 3 bases; unmatched junction nucleotides: 6. The CDR3 has 15 residues.

The chain links TRBV5-1 to TRBJ2-2; D is perhaps TRBD1 (5 bases). The CDR3 is 16 residues long. V lost 5 bases and J lost 0, with 14 bases in between. CDR1 and CDR2 from the germline V gene are SGHRS and YFSETQ. This CDR3 reads CASSIWVGPNTGELFF. The CDR3, as DNA: TGCGCCAGCAGTATCTGGGTGGGGCCGAACACCGGGGAGCTGTTTTTT. The entire variable domain, with the rest obtained from reference TRBV5-1 and TRBJ2-2, is as follows: KAGVTQTPRYLIKTRGQQVTLSCSPISGHRSVSWYQQTPGQGLQFLFEYFSETQRNKGNFPGRFSGRQFSNSRSEMNVSTLELGDSALYLCASSIWVGPNTGELFFGEGSRLTVL.